One and the same sample provided the 30 T cell receptor beta chains below, sequenced in a study of cytomegalovirus exposure and HLA in healthy donors. PCR involved 60 Vbeta and 13 Jbeta primers. Profiled with immunoSEQ multiplex PCR; TCRdb holds only in-frame clones, not every one. Altogether 150,000 or so clones are present, around 81% being singletons, with the ten largest covering 5.5% to 6.5%. Sequencing used PBMCs. Source of these receptors: a middle-aged woman in good health and CMV-seropositive.

V usage is TRBV18 and J usage is TRBJ1-4; TRBD1 agrees at 10 bases. Germline values: CDR1 KGHSH, CDR2 LQKENI. V was clipped by 6 bases and J by 7 bases; unmatched bases: 14. The CDR3 extends over 17 amino acids. Here the CDR3 reads CASSPLRTGGVGEKLFF. In DNA, the CDR3 is TGTGCCAGCTCGCCCCTTAGGACAGGGGGTGTCGGTGAAAAACTGTTTTTT.

The chain links TRBV6-1 to TRBJ1-2; D unresolved. CDR1 is MNHNS, CDR2 SASEGT, per germline. Trimming left V 5 bases short and J 4 bases short, with 11 bases between. The CDR3 contains 13 residues. CDR3 protein: CASSRSSTYGYTF. The CDR3 DNA reads TGTGCCAGCAGTCGGTCTAGTACCTATGGCTACACCTTC.

The V gene is TRBV14, the J gene TRBJ2-2, with 8 nucleotides matching TRBD1. The germline gives CDR1 SGHDN, CDR2 FVKESK. This CDR3 is 17 amino acids long. Trimming took 0 bases from V and 7 from J; bases not matched to a gene: 10. The CDR3 nucleotides are TGTGCCAGCAGCCAAGAACGAGGACAGGGAAGCATCGGGGAGCTGTTTTTT. It is translated as CASSQERGQGSIGELFF.

The chain employs TRBV30 and TRBJ1-2, with unresolved D. Germline CDR1 and CDR2: GTSNPN and SVGIG (reference sequence). The CDR3 has 12 residues. V gave up 1 base and J gave up 6 bases, with 9 bases separating them. The CDR3 DNA sequence: TGTGCCTGGAGTGAACTGTTGGATGGCTACACCTTC. Protein: CAWSELLDGYTF.

CDR3 sequence reads: CASTEAPSANYEQYF. As DNA, the CDR3 is TGCGCCAGCACCGAGGCCCCTAGCGCGAACTACGAGCAGTACTTC. The J gene is TRBJ2-7, the V gene TRBV5-1; possible D gene TRBD2, 6 bases. The CDR3 runs to 15 residues. V dropped 6 bases and J dropped 3 bases, with 19 bases sitting between them. CDR1 SGHRS and CDR2 YFSETQ come from the germline V gene.

The chain carries TRBV2 and TRBJ2-5; 8 bases match TRBD1. Germline CDR1 and CDR2: SNHLY and FYNNEI. The CDR3 length is 15 residues. The V gene end was trimmed by 5 bases and the J gene end by 4 bases; junction bases not matched to a gene: 9. The CDR3 bases are TGTGCCAGCAGTCCCCAGGGGGCACTTCGAGAGACCCAGTACTTC. Encoded protein: CASSPQGALRETQYF.

The chain employs TRBV7-3 and TRBJ2-3, with TRBD2 identical over 9 bases. The CDR3 extends over 17 amino acids. V was clipped by 5 bases and J by 2 bases; unmatched bases: 11. In germline, CDR1 is SGHTA, CDR2 FQGTGA. CDR3 DNA sequence: TGTGCCAGCAGCCTAAGTTTAGCGGGAGTGGCCACAGATACGCAGTATTTT. Residues: CASSLSLAGVATDTQYF.

This chain uses TRBV11-2 with TRBJ2-5, with a possible D match to TRBD2 (5 bases). The ends were cut back, 6 bases at V and 4 bases at J, with 24 bases in the middle. CDR1 is SGHAT, CDR2 FQNNGV, per germline. CDR3 size: 17 residues. The CDR3 coding sequence is TGTGCCAGCAGTCAAACCACCATAATTGGAGGTGGAGAGACCCAGTACTTC. Residues: CASSQTTIIGGGETQYF.

The CDR3 loop reads CASSILGAYPYEQYF. For the CDR3, the DNA is TGTGCCAGCAGTATTTTAGGGGCCTACCCCTACGAGCAGTACTTC. This rearrangement joins TRBV6-5 to TRBJ2-7, with D perhaps TRBD1 (5 bases). The CDR3 extends over 15 amino acids. Germline V CDR1 and CDR2: MNHEY, SVGAGI. Trimming removed 5 bases at V and 2 bases at J, with 16 bases between.

This rearrangement joins TRBV5-1 to TRBJ2-1, with 9 bases aligning to TRBD2. V lost 4 bases, J lost 8 bases, and 4 bases stayed unmatched. This CDR3 is built from 13 residues. Germline CDR1 and CDR2: SGHRS and YFSETQ. This CDR3 reads CASSTGTSYEQFF. In DNA form, the CDR3 reads TGCGCCAGCAGCACCGGGACTAGCTATGAGCAGTTCTTC.

The J gene is TRBJ1-2, the V gene TRBV27, with TRBD1 identical over 7 bases. V was clipped by 4 bases and J by 4 bases; unmatched bases: 6. The CDR3 is 14 amino acids. Germline loops: CDR1 MNHEY, CDR2 SMNVEV (reference sequence). CDR3 coding DNA: TGTGCCAGCAGTTCGAGGGGGCAGATCTATGGCTACACCTTC. This encodes CASSSRGQIYGYTF.

A single count supports this clone. The same CDR3 can be traced to other DNA sequences in this sample. The chain joins TRBV7-9 to TRBJ2-1; 7 bases are a match to TRBD1. After removal of 1 base from V and 1 base from J, the junction contained 1 base not matched to a gene. Germline CDR1 and CDR2: SEHNR and FQNEAQ (reference sequence). The CDR3 runs to 15 residues. CDR3 nucleotide sequence: TGTGCCAGCAGCTTAGGGGACAGTTCCTACAATGAGCAGTTCTTC. This encodes CASSLGDSSYNEQFF. Looking up the rest from reference TRBV7-9 and TRBJ2-1 gives the full variable domain: DTGVSQNPRHKITKRGQNVTFRCDPISEHNRLYWYRQTLGQGPEFLTYFQNEAQLEKSRLLSDRFSAERPKGSFSTLEIQRTEQGDSAMYLCASSLGDSSYNEQFFGPGTRLTVL.

This clone has just a few counts. V gene TRBV11-3 combines with J gene TRBJ1-3, with TRBD1 matching 8 bases. The CDR3 loop spans 15 amino acids. V shed 5 bases and J 1 base; nucleotides not matched to a gene: 4. Germline-derived CDR1 and CDR2 are SGHNT and YENEEA. In DNA form, the CDR3 reads TGTGCCAGCAGCCCAGGGGGCGAATCTGGAAACACCATATATTTT. It encodes CASSPGGESGNTIYF.

This chain links TRBV30 with TRBJ1-5; no clear D. V gave up 0 bases and J gave up 2 bases, with 5 bases separating them. Germline-derived CDR1 and CDR2 are GTSNPN and SVGIG (reference sequence). The CDR3 spans 13 residues. CDR3 nucleotides: TGTGCCTGGAGTGTAGGAGGCAATCAGCCCCAGCATTTT. This translates into CAWSVGGNQPQHF.

The rearrangement links TRBV7-2 to TRBJ2-1; possible D gene TRBD1, 5 bases. Germline V gene data show CDR1 as SGHTA and CDR2 as FQGNSA. V was trimmed by 5 bases and J by 2 bases, leaving 10 bases between them. The CDR3 spans 14 residues. The CDR3 DNA reads as TGTGCCAGCAGCCGAAGGGGCACCTACAATGAGCAGTTCTTC. As protein: CASSRRGTYNEQFF.

This clone appeared once. This chain connects TRBV18 to TRBJ1-2; D gene uncertain. This CDR3 is built from 12 residues. The germline CDR1 and CDR2 sequences are KGHSH and LQKENI. The V gene lost 5 bases and the J gene lost 8 bases, with 12 bases spanning the gap. CDR3 residues: CASSTPSNGYTF. CDR3 DNA sequence: TGTGCCAGCTCAACGCCAAGCAACGGCTACACCTTC.

This clone appeared a single time. The chain has TRBV28 and TRBJ2-5, with 8 bases aligning to TRBD1. CDR1 is MDHEN and CDR2 is SYDVKM in the germline V gene. CDR3 size: 14 residues. The junction had 6 bases not matched to a gene; V was cut back by 4 bases and J by 5 bases. CDR3 amino acids: CASSSDRGRETQYF. The CDR3 bases are TGTGCCAGCAGTTCAGACAGGGGCAGGGAGACCCAGTACTTC.

This chain uses TRBV9 with TRBJ1-1; 7 bases line up with TRBD1. CDR1 SGDLS and CDR2 YYNGEE come from the germline V gene. The CDR3 is 16 residues long. V was clipped by 0 bases and J by 0 bases; unmatched bases: 5. CDR3 loop: CASSVGAGGLNTEAFF. CDR3 in DNA: TGTGCCAGCAGCGTAGGGGCAGGGGGGCTGAACACTGAAGCTTTCTTT.

The J gene is TRBJ2-1, the V gene TRBV27; no clear D gene. The germline CDR1 and CDR2 sequences are MNHEY and SMNVEV (reference sequence). Trimming took off 0 bases at V and 3 bases at J, with 6 bases between the two ends. This CDR3 region has 14 residues. Written as DNA, the CDR3 is TGTGCCAGCAGTTTATCCCACTACTACAATGAGCAGTTCTTC. Translating gives CASSLSHYYNEQFF.

The chain couples TRBV5-8 to TRBJ1-3; D ambiguous. Germline V gene lookup returns CDR1 SGHTS and CDR2 YDEGEE. V lost 4 bases, J lost 0 bases, and 14 bases lay in between. The CDR3 covers 16 residues. CDR3 in amino acids: CASSRQLITSGNTIYF. The CDR3 coding sequence is TGTGCCAGCAGCCGCCAACTCATAACCTCTGGAAACACCATATATTTT.

The J gene is TRBJ1-2, the V gene TRBV6-1; the D gene is possibly TRBD1 (5 bases). Germline lookup yields CDR1 MNHNS and CDR2 SASEGT. The CDR3 has 13 amino acids. Trimming shortened V by 1 base and J by 6 bases, and 9 bases separated the two germline ends. The CDR3 sequence: CASSEVEGDGYTF. The CDR3 region has the DNA TGTGCCAGCAGTGAAGTGGAAGGGGATGGCTACACCTTC.

CDR3 sequence (DNA): TGTGCCAGCAGTTACTTAGCGGGAGGGGGGCTCAATGAGCAGTTCTTC. The encoded protein is CASSYLAGGGLNEQFF. The V gene is TRBV6-6, the J gene TRBJ2-1; TRBD2 aligns across 11 bases. Per germline, CDR1 MNHNY and CDR2 SVGAGI (reference sequence). CDR3 size: 16 residues. Germline trimming cut 1 base from V and 6 bases from J; bases unmatched to any gene: 5.

The gene calls are TRBV27 and TRBJ2-1; 7 bases match TRBD2. V dropped 6 bases and J dropped 4; count of bases not matched to a gene: 3. Germline V lookup: CDR1 MNHEY, CDR2 SMNVEV (reference sequence). The CDR3 length is 13 residues. For the CDR3, the DNA is TGTGCCAGCAGAGTAGCGGGTTACAATGAGCAGTTCTTC. Translating it yields CASRVAGYNEQFF.

The chain couples TRBV29-1 to TRBJ2-7; 9 bases match TRBD2. The V segment lost 4 bases and the J segment 1 base; nucleotides outside the gene matches: 5. Germline CDR1 is SQVTM and CDR2 is ANQGSEA. This CDR3 has 14 amino acids. This chain's CDR3 is CSVGGSGSSYEQYF. For the CDR3, the DNA is TGCAGCGTTGGGGGTAGCGGGAGTTCCTACGAGCAGTACTTC.

This chain's CDR3 is CASSQQQGLVSHEQYF. The CDR3 DNA follows: TGTGCCAGCAGCCAACAACAAGGACTAGTGTCCCACGAGCAGTACTTC. J is TRBJ2-7 and V is TRBV7-2, with 7 nucleotides matching TRBD2. The length of the CDR3 is 16 residues. From germline, CDR1 is SGHTA and CDR2 FQGNSA. With V trimmed by 5 bases and J by 5 bases, 15 bases remained unmatched.

V and J are TRBV6-1 and TRBJ2-3; possibly TRBD2 for D (6 bases). The V and J ends lost 2 bases and 11 bases respectively, with 14 bases between them. The CDR3 covers 13 residues. Germline CDR1 reads MNHNS; CDR2 reads SASEGT. The CDR3 loop is CASSENEGGRQYF. DNA for the CDR3: TGTGCCAGCAGTGAAAATGAGGGAGGCAGGCAGTATTTT.

This chain links TRBV6-1 with TRBJ1-5; D may be TRBD1 (6 bases). Trimming pared 3 bases from V and 2 bases from J, leaving 11 bases between. In germline, CDR1 is MNHNS, CDR2 SASEGT. The CDR3 has 15 amino acids. The CDR3 reads CASSESGQRNQPQHF. CDR3 nucleotide sequence: TGTGCCAGCAGTGAGAGCGGACAGCGCAATCAGCCCCAGCATTTT.

The chain carries TRBV7-9 and TRBJ2-1; 9 bases line up with TRBD2. In germline, CDR1 is SEHNR, CDR2 FQNEAQ (reference sequence). The CDR3 totals 15 residues. Trimming cost V 1 base and J 4 bases; bases outside gene matches: 2. CDR3 in amino acids: CASSLEAGGYNEQFF. The CDR3 coding sequence is TGTGCCAGCAGCTTAGAAGCGGGAGGATACAATGAGCAGTTCTTC.

This chain uses TRBV4-1 with TRBJ1-3; D unclear. With 2 bases removed from V and 1 base from J, the gap between germline ends came to 9 bases. This CDR3 comprises 15 residues. Per the germline V gene, CDR1 is MGHRA and CDR2 is YSYEKL. The CDR3 region has the DNA TGCGCCAGCAGCCAACCCCAAGAGTCTGGAAACACCATATATTTT. It codes for CASSQPQESGNTIYF.

CDR3 sequence: CASSSGLAGGVTFTDTQYF. The CDR3 DNA reads TGCGCCAGCAGCTCTGGGCTAGCGGGAGGCGTTACCTTCACAGATACGCAGTATTTT. This chain connects TRBV5-1 to TRBJ2-3; 11 nucleotides agree with TRBD2. The CDR3 consists of 19 residues. Germline-derived CDR1 and CDR2 are SGHRS and YFSETQ. V was pared by 3 bases and J by 2 bases, with 14 bases of the junction left unmatched.